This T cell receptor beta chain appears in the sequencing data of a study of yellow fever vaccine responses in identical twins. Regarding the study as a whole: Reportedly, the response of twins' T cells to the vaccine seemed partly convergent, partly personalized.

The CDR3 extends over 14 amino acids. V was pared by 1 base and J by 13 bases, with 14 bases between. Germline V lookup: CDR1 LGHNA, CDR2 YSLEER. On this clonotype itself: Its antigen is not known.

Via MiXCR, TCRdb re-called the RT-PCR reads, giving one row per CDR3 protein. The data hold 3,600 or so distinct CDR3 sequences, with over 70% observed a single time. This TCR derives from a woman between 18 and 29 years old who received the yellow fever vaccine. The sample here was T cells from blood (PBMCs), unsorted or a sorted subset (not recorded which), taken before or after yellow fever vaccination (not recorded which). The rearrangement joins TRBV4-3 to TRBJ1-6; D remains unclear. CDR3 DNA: TGCGCCAGCAGCCAAGTTTCCGCCTTCGCTCCCCTCCACTTT. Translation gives CASSQVSAFAPLHF.